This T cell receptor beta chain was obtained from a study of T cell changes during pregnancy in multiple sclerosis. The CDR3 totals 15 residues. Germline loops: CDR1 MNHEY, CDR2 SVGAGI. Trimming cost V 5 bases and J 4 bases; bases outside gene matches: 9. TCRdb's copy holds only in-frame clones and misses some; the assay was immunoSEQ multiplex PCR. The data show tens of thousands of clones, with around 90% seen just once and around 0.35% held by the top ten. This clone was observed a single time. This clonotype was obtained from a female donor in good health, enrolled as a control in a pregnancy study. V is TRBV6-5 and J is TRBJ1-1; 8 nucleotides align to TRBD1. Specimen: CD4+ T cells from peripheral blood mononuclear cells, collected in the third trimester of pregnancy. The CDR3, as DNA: TGTGCCAGCAGTCCAGGGACAGGTTTGGGCACTGAAGCTTTCTTT. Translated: CASSPGTGLGTEAFF.